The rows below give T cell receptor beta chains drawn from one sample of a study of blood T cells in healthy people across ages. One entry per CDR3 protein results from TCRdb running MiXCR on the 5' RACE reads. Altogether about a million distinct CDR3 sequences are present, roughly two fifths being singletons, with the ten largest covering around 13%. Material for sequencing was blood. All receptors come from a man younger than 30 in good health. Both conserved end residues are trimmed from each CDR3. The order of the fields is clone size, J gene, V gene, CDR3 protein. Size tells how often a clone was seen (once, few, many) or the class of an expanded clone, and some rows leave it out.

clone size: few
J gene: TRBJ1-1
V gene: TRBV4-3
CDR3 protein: ASSQGGKNTEAF

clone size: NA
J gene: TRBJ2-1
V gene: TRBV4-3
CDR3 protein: VSSQDLGEQF

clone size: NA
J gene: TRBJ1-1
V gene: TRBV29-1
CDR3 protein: SVVETSTEAF

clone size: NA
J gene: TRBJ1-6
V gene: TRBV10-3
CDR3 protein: AISESPGTNNSPLH

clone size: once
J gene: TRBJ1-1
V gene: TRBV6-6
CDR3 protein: ASSKILGVNTEVF

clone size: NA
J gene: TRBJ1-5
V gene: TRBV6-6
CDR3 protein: ASSSGPSNQPQH

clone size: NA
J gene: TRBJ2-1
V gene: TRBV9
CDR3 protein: ASSVGDSGHYNEQF

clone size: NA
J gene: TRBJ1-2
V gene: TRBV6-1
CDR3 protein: ASSRAANYGYI

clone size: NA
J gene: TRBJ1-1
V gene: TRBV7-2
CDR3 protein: ASTKTGGSGAEAF

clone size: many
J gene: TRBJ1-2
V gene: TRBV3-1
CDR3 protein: ASSQDRSYGYT

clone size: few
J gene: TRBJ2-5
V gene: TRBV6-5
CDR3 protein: ASSSQGAETQY

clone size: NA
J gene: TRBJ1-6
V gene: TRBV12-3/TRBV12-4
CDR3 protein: ASSFLRDSPLH

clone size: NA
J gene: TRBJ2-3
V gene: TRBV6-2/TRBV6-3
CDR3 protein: ASSPTSGVDTQY

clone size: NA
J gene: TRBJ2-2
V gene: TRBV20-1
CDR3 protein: SARRQQNTGELF

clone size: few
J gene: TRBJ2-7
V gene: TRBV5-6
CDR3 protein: ASSLLGGPYEQY

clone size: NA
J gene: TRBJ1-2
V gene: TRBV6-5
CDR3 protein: ASSRSSDYGYT

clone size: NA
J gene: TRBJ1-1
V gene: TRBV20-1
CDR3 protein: SASRAPGQGATEAF

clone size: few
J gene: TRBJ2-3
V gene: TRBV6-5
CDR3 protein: ASSYSSLSSRYLLASTDTQY

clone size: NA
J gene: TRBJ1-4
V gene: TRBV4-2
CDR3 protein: ASSQVVGQGIMNGLF

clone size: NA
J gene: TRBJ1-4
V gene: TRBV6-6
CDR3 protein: ASKEGGARTNEKLF

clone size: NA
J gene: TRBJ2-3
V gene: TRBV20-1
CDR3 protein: SASKNRGLAGGRSTDTQY

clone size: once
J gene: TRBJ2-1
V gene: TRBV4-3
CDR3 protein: ASSPSPPLYNEQF

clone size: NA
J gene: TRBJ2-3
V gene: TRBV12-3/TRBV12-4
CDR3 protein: ARSLFADTQY

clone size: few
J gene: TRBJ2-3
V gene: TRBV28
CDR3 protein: ASSLGQQRTDTQY

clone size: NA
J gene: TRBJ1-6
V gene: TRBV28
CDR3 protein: ASSAFRGRYNSPLH

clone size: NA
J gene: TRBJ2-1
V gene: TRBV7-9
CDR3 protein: ASSPVGSPYNEQF